One sample yielded the 16 T cell receptor beta chains listed below, sequenced in a study of blood T cell repertoires in COVID-19. Only in-frame clones appear in the TCRdb table, and some are missing; sequencing was by immunoSEQ multiplex PCR. The sample yields approximately 230,000 clones, approximately 89% seen once. Sequenced: peripheral blood. These receptors all stem from a young woman with COVID-19, enrolled during active disease.

The J gene is TRBJ2-4, the V gene TRBV28; 10 bases align to TRBD1. The CDR3 has 14 residues. CDR1 is MDHEN, CDR2 SYDVKM, per germline. Trimming at V came to 6 bases and at J to 1 base, leaving 0 bases not matched to a gene. Written as DNA, the CDR3 is TGTGCCAGCAGGGACAGGGGGGCCAAAAACATTCAGTACTTC. Translation gives CASRDRGAKNIQYF.

The chain employs TRBV7-6 and TRBJ2-3, with a possible D match to TRBD2 (6 bases). The CDR3 runs 17 residues. The germline V gene encodes CDR1 SGHVS and CDR2 FNYEAQ. Trimming left V 1 base short and J 6 bases short, with 20 bases between. CDR3 region: CASSLVGTLNPRDTQYF. In DNA, the CDR3 is TGTGCCAGCAGCTTAGTAGGGACTTTAAACCCTCGTGATACGCAGTATTTT.

The chain combines TRBV7-2 with TRBJ2-7; D unresolved. Looked up from germline, CDR1 is SGHTA and CDR2 is FQGNSA. The germline V and J ends were trimmed by 2 bases and 3 bases, with 5 bases remaining between them. This CDR3 comprises 12 residues. CDR3 in DNA: TGTGCCAGCAGCTTACTCGGCTACGAGCAGTACTTC. Its translation: CASSLLGYEQYF. Full variable domain (rest looked up from reference TRBV7-2 and TRBJ2-7): GAGVSQSPSNKVTEKGKDVELRCDPISGHTALYWYRQSLGQGLEFLIYFQGNSAPDKSGLPSDRFSAERTGGSVSTLTIQRTQQEDSAVYLCASSLLGYEQYFGPGTRLTVT.

The chain carries TRBV3-1 (or the pseudogene TRBV3-2) and TRBJ1-1, with D unresolved. Trimming removed 2 bases at V and 0 bases at J, with 10 bases between. Germline values: CDR1 LGHDT, CDR2 YNNKEL (reference sequence). The CDR3 covers 15 residues. The CDR3 nucleotides are TGTGCCAGCAGCCAACAGAAGTTGATGAACACTGAAGCTTTCTTT. Translated, it gives CASSQQKLMNTEAFF.

The CDR3 loop reads CASSHSSYNEQFF. CDR3 bases: TGTGCCAGCAGTCATAGCTCCTACAATGAGCAGTTCTTC. J is TRBJ2-1 and V is TRBV27, with D unresolved. Germline CDR1 is MNHEY and CDR2 is SMNVEV (reference sequence). V lost 5 bases, J lost 0 bases, and 5 bases lay in between. CDR3 length: 13 amino acids.

The chain employs TRBV6-4 and TRBJ1-6; a possible D gene is TRBD1 (5 bases). Germline lookup yields CDR1 MRHNA and CDR2 SNTAGT. V lost 3 bases and J lost 8, with 11 bases in between. This CDR3 is 14 amino acids long. CDR3 region: CASSEVQGHSPLHF. The DNA of the CDR3 is TGTGCCAGCAGTGAGGTGCAGGGCCATTCACCCCTCCACTTT.

In this sample, this clone turned up once. The rearrangement joins TRBV18 to TRBJ2-1; 13 nucleotides match TRBD2. Germline loops: CDR1 KGHSH, CDR2 LQKENI. The ends lost 3 bases at V and 0 bases at J; junction bases unmatched: 2. This CDR3 is 17 amino acids long. The CDR3 is CASSPGLAGDSYNEQFF. The CDR3 DNA reads as TGTGCCAGCTCACCCGGACTAGCGGGGGACTCCTACAATGAGCAGTTCTTC.

There are a few counts of this clone. The chain recombines TRBV29-1 with TRBJ1-6, with D perhaps matching TRBD1 (6 bases). The length of the CDR3 is 13 residues. Germline V lookup: CDR1 SQVTM, CDR2 ANQGSEA. V was pared by 4 bases and J by 13 bases, with 17 bases between. CDR3 nucleotide sequence: TGCAGCGTTGCGGAGATACAGGGCTCGCCCCTCCACTTT. This sequence encodes CSVAEIQGSPLHF.

This chain links TRBV6-5 with TRBJ2-7; D may be TRBD2 (5 bases). CDR3 length equals 14 residues. Looked up from germline, CDR1 is MNHEY and CDR2 is SVGAGI. V lost 7 bases and J 3 bases, leaving 16 bases between the germline ends. CDR3 DNA sequence: TGTGCCAGCAACCCTCGAGGGTATCGCTACGAGCAGTACTTC. Translating gives CASNPRGYRYEQYF.

This chain joins TRBV12-3 or TRBV12-4 and TRBJ1-5, with no clear D. This CDR3 is built from 11 residues. The V gene lost 3 bases and the J gene lost 15 bases, with 12 bases spanning the gap. The CDR3 nucleotides are TGTGCCAGCAGTTTGGGAGGAGTAAGGCATTTT. It is translated as CASSLGGVRHF.

The chain joins TRBV7-2 to TRBJ2-1, with 12 bases that match TRBD2. This CDR3 spans 16 amino acids. CDR1 and CDR2 from the germline V gene are SGHTA and FQGNSA. J gave up 4 bases and V 2 bases, and 3 bases lay outside the gene matches. DNA of the CDR3: TGTGCCAGCAGCTTAAGGACTAGCGGGGCTTACAATGAGCAGTTCTTC. As protein: CASSLRTSGAYNEQFF.

The rearrangement uses TRBV7-2 and TRBJ1-2, with D perhaps matching TRBD1 (5 bases). This CDR3 has 14 amino acids. The V and J ends lost 5 bases and 2 bases respectively, with 12 bases between them. From germline, CDR1 is SGHTA and CDR2 FQGNSA. The CDR3 sequence: CASSPTEPNYGYTF. DNA for the CDR3: TGTGCCAGCAGCCCGACAGAACCGAACTATGGCTACACCTTC.

The rearrangement uses TRBV9 and TRBJ2-7, with D perhaps TRBD1 (5 bases). Looked up from germline, CDR1 is SGDLS and CDR2 is YYNGEE. There are 16 residues in the CDR3. Trimming removed 0 bases from V and 2 bases from J, with 15 bases in between. The chain's CDR3 is CASSVVVPRAPYEQYF. The CDR3 DNA follows: TGTGCCAGCAGCGTAGTCGTGCCCAGGGCCCCCTACGAGCAGTACTTC. The whole variable domain, filled in from reference TRBV9 and TRBJ2-7, reads DSGVTQTPKHLITATGQRVTLRCSPRSGDLSVYWYQQSLDQGLQFLIQYYNGEERAKGNILERFSAQQFPDLHSELNLSSLELGDSALYFCASSVVVPRAPYEQYFGPGTRLTVT.

This rearrangement joins TRBV6-2 or TRBV6-3 to TRBJ1-2, with 9 nucleotides matching TRBD1. The CDR3 runs 17 residues. Germline V gives CDR1 MNHEY, CDR2 SVGEGT. V gave up 4 bases and J gave up 5 bases; unmatched junction bases: 14. For the CDR3, the DNA is TGTGCCAGCAGTTCCGGACAGGGGAAATGGGGGACATATGGCTACACCTTC. Residues: CASSSGQGKWGTYGYTF.

CDR3 sequence: CSVGAETASSGANVLTF. As DNA, the CDR3 is TGCAGCGTGGGGGCCGAGACAGCCAGCTCTGGGGCCAACGTCCTGACTTTC. The chain recombines TRBV29-1 with TRBJ2-6; TRBD1 is a possible D gene (6 bases). CDR1 is SQVTM and CDR2 is ANQGSEA in the germline V gene. Deletions cut 6 bases from V and 0 bases from J, with 18 bases between. This CDR3 region has 17 residues.

This chain links TRBV5-6 with TRBJ2-7, with D perhaps matching TRBD2 (5 bases). Looked up from germline, CDR1 is SGHDT and CDR2 is YYEEEE. Trimming removed 2 bases from V and 2 bases from J, with 20 bases in between. The CDR3 is made up of 17 amino acids. CDR3 region: CASSLPPMTTFPYEQYF. CDR3 in DNA: TGTGCCAGCAGCTTACCTCCTATGACTACCTTCCCCTACGAGCAGTACTTC.